Listed below are T cell receptor beta chains from one sample, sequenced in a study of OX40 agonist ivuxolimab in advanced cancers. Assay used: immunoSEQ multiplex PCR; TCRdb lists only in-frame clones, some missing. The sample lists about 130,000 clones, 75% to 95% seen once, with roughly 0.99% in the top ten. The material was CD4+ or CD8+ T cells sorted from blood, obtained in a trial of the OX40 agonist ivuxolimab. All receptors come from an adult with an advanced solid tumor such as melanoma, head and neck, liver or kidney cancer. Each CDR3 is given with its conserved first and last residue. Each record gives: D gene, V gene, CDR3 protein. The D gene is left open where the match is weak.

D gene: TRBD1
V gene: TRBV11-1
CDR3 protein: CASSLGVGTGNTDTQYF

D gene: TRBD1
V gene: TRBV19
CDR3 protein: CASSPTRQGAGEYF

D gene: TRBD1
V gene: TRBV5-1
CDR3 protein: CASSLGDRNYGYTF

D gene: NA
V gene: TRBV7-2
CDR3 protein: CASSLVGQLYEQYF

D gene: TRBD1
V gene: TRBV6-6
CDR3 protein: CASSYLGQVKTYEQYF

D gene: NA
V gene: TRBV7-3
CDR3 protein: CASSLRGSSYYEQYF

D gene: TRBD1
V gene: TRBV28
CDR3 protein: CASSDPTGPTYEQYF

D gene: TRBD1
V gene: TRBV7-3
CDR3 protein: CASSLSPGQGGYTF

D gene: TRBD1
V gene: TRBV5-1
CDR3 protein: CASTQITGVNTEAFF

D gene: TRBD1
V gene: TRBV7-8
CDR3 protein: CASSPGQGYNEQFF